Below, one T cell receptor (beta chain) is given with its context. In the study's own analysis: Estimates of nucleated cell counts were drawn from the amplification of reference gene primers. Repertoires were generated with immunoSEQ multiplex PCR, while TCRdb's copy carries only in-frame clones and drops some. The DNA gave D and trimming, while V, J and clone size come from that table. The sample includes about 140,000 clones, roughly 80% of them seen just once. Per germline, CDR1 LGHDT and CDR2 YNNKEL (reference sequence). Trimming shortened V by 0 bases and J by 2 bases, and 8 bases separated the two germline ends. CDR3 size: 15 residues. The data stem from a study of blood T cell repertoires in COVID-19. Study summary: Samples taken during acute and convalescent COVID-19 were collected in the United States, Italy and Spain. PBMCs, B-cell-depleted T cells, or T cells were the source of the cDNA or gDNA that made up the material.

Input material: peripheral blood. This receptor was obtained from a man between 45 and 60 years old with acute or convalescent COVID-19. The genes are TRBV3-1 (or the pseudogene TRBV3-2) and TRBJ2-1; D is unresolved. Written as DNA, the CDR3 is TGTGCCAGCAGCCAAGATGGGCAACCCTACAATGAGCAGTTCTTC. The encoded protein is CASSQDGQPYNEQFF.